What follows are 21 T cell receptor beta chains derived from one specimen sequenced in a study of beta chain features in type 1 diabetes. Sequenced material consisted of expressed TCRB transcripts (all of the isolated RNA was reverse transcribed). The repertoire was sequenced with immunoSEQ multiplex PCR; TCRdb's copy has only in-frame clones and lacks some. The table has roughly 150,000 clones, 7.5% to 10% seen once. Source material: central memory CD4+ T cells from blood. The receptors derive from a woman aged 18-29 years in good health.

V is TRBV5-1 and J is TRBJ1-1; weak D call: TRBD1 (6 bases). The germline CDR1 and CDR2 sequences are SGHRS and YFSETQ. The CDR3 extends over 14 amino acids. The ends were cut back, 8 bases at V and 4 bases at J, with 18 bases in the middle. CDR3: CASHKTGQATEAFF. As DNA, the CDR3 is TGCGCCAGTCATAAGACAGGCCAAGCCACTGAAGCTTTCTTT.

This chain links TRBV4-3 with TRBJ1-2, with D possibly being TRBD1 (6 bases). The V and J ends lost 0 bases and 7 bases respectively, with 12 bases between them. Germline assignment: CDR1 LGHNA and CDR2 YSLEER. The CDR3 consists of 14 residues. The DNA of the CDR3 is TGCGCCAGCAGCCAAGATTTGGGGGCACGTGGCTACACCTTC. This translates into CASSQDLGARGYTF.

This clone has at least ten counts. The J gene is TRBJ2-1, the V gene TRBV29-1; 7 bases map to TRBD2. After removal of 4 bases from V and 5 bases from J, the junction contained 5 bases not matched to a gene. Germline V gene lookup returns CDR1 SQVTM and CDR2 ANQGSEA. The CDR3 sequence is 13 residues long. CDR3 in amino acids: CSVGSLADNEQFF. The CDR3 region has the DNA TGCAGCGTTGGAAGTCTAGCGGACAATGAGCAGTTCTTC.

The rearrangement links TRBV27 to TRBJ2-1, with TRBD2 matching over 11 bases. After removal of 6 bases from V and 8 bases from J, the junction contained 9 bases not matched to a gene. The CDR3 has 15 amino acids. Germline CDR1 reads MNHEY; CDR2 reads SMNVEV (reference sequence). The CDR3 DNA is TGTGCCAGCAGCCAACTAGCGGGAGAAGGAGATGAGCAGTTCTTC. It is translated as CASSQLAGEGDEQFF.

The chain joins TRBV30 to TRBJ1-3; D unclear. Per the germline V gene, CDR1 is GTSNPN and CDR2 is SVGIG (reference sequence). This CDR3 is 12 amino acids long. With 2 bases removed from V and 7 bases from J, the gap between germline ends came to 9 bases. The CDR3 protein is CAWSSPGNTIYF. The CDR3 DNA reads as TGTGCCTGGAGTTCCCCCGGGAACACCATATATTTT.

This chain uses TRBV10-1 with TRBJ2-5; 14 bases fit TRBD2. From germline, CDR1 is WNHNN and CDR2 SYGVQD (reference sequence). The J segment lost 4 bases and the V segment lost 4 bases, leaving 2 bases of the junction unmatched. This CDR3 has 15 amino acids. CDR3 loop: CASSGLAGGPETQYF. The CDR3 nucleotides are TGCGCCAGCAGTGGACTAGCGGGAGGGCCAGAGACCCAGTACTTC.

V is TRBV18 and J is TRBJ1-1; tentatively, D is TRBD1 (5 bases). In germline, CDR1 is KGHSH, CDR2 LQKENI. This CDR3 region has 15 residues. The V and J ends lost 6 bases and 0 bases respectively, with 14 bases between them. The DNA for the CDR3 is TGTGCCAGCTCCGCCGGGGGGGGGATGAACACTGAAGCTTTCTTT. The encoded protein is CASSAGGGMNTEAFF.

In its sample, this clone was seen a few times. The chain recombines TRBV5-1 with TRBJ2-3; the match to TRBD1 covers 7 bases. This CDR3 has 16 amino acids. Germline lookup yields CDR1 SGHRS and CDR2 YFSETQ. Unmatched junction bases numbered 5, after V lost 0 bases and J lost 1 base. The CDR3 spells CASSLVPTGGTDTQYF. As DNA, the CDR3 is TGCGCCAGCAGCTTGGTTCCCACAGGGGGCACAGATACGCAGTATTTT.

V is TRBV14 and J is TRBJ2-1; TRBD2 matches at 10 bases. V gave up 2 bases and J gave up 7 bases; unmatched junction bases: 8. The CDR3 runs to 16 residues. In germline, CDR1 is SGHDN, CDR2 FVKESK. The CDR3 DNA sequence: TGTGCCAGCAGCCAATCAGCGGGGGGGCCCTGGAATGAGCAGTTCTTC. Translating gives CASSQSAGGPWNEQFF.

This clone was detected a few times. The chain carries TRBV4-1 and TRBJ1-5; D may be TRBD1 (6 bases). Germline V CDR1 and CDR2: MGHRA, YSYEKL. Trimming shortened V by 0 bases and J by 5 bases, and 14 bases separated the two germline ends. There are 16 residues in the CDR3. The CDR3 sequence is CASSQDSGGAYQPQHF. DNA for the CDR3: TGCGCCAGCAGCCAAGACTCCGGGGGGGCATATCAGCCCCAGCATTTT.

Only a few counts were recorded for this clone. The chain employs TRBV29-1 and TRBJ1-1, with D perhaps TRBD1 (5 bases). The CDR3 has 13 residues. Trimming left V 6 bases short and J 0 bases short, with 11 bases between. Germline V gene data show CDR1 as SQVTM and CDR2 as ANQGSEA. CDR3 residues: CSVRTQLNTEAFF. DNA for the CDR3: TGCAGCGTAAGGACACAACTGAACACTGAAGCTTTCTTT.

The V call is TRBV18, the J call TRBJ2-5; D is perhaps TRBD2 (5 bases). The end of the DNA is better explained by TRBJ2-7, so the J call may be wrong. CDR1 and CDR2 from the germline V gene are KGHSH and LQKENI. This CDR3 has 14 residues. The CDR3 sequence is CASSPPSGNYEQYF. CDR3 in DNA: TGTGCCAGCTCACCACCGTCGGGAAACTACGAGCAGTACTTC.

The J gene is TRBJ2-6, the V gene TRBV7-2; 9 nucleotides align to TRBD2. In germline, CDR1 is SGHTA, CDR2 FQGNSA. This CDR3 contains 15 residues. The V segment lost 4 bases and the J segment 4 bases; nucleotides outside the gene matches: 2. The CDR3 here is CASSSSGVGANVLTF. In nucleotides, the CDR3 is TGTGCCAGCAGCTCTAGCGGGGTAGGGGCCAACGTCCTGACTTTC.

Sample share makes this clone medium-sized. The chain joins TRBV30 to TRBJ2-7; D is ambiguous. The CDR3 spans 14 residues. The ends were cut back, 3 bases at V and 0 bases at J, with 12 bases in the middle. Germline values: CDR1 GTSNPN, CDR2 SVGIG (reference sequence). In DNA form, the CDR3 reads TGTGCCTGGAGATGGGCACAAGGCTCCTACGAGCAGTACTTC. Protein: CAWRWAQGSYEQYF.

This clone was seen many times. This CDR3 is CASSLPGYEQYF. The CDR3 coding sequence is TGTGCCAGCAGCCTACCGGGATACGAGCAGTACTTC. This chain links TRBV6-5 with TRBJ2-7, with D maybe TRBD2 (5 bases). Trimming took off 6 bases at V and 4 bases at J, with 10 bases between the two ends. Looked up from germline, CDR1 is MNHEY and CDR2 is SVGAGI. The length of the CDR3 is 12 residues.

This clone has at least ten counts. The rearrangement joins TRBV29-1 to TRBJ2-2, with 8 bases fitting TRBD1. V dropped 5 bases and J dropped 6; count of bases not matched to a gene: 8. The CDR3 has 14 amino acids. Germline V gene lookup returns CDR1 SQVTM and CDR2 ANQGSEA. CDR3 sequence reads: CSVRTADRAGELFF. The CDR3 coding sequence is TGCAGCGTTAGGACGGCGGACAGGGCCGGGGAGCTGTTTTTT.

This clone was found a few times. V gene TRBV7-8 combines with J gene TRBJ2-1, with D uncertain. This CDR3 contains 15 residues. Germline CDR1 SGHVS, CDR2 FQNEAQ. Trimming took 1 base from V and 5 from J, leaving 12 bases between them. Written as DNA, the CDR3 is TGTGCCAGCAGCTTAGGGGCCGCAAAACACAATGAGCAGTTCTTC. Translated: CASSLGAAKHNEQFF.

This rearrangement joins TRBV9 to TRBJ2-3; 9 bases agree with TRBD1. Germline V gene sequence: CDR1 SGDLS, CDR2 YYNGEE. This CDR3 has 16 amino acids. V dropped 4 bases and J dropped 3; count of bases not matched to a gene: 9. Written as DNA, the CDR3 is TGTGCCAGCAGCCCCTACAGGGGGCTTAGTACAGATACGCAGTATTTT. Protein sequence: CASSPYRGLSTDTQYF.

This clone was recorded a few times. The gene calls are TRBV18 and TRBJ1-1, with TRBD1 matching over 8 bases. Germline CDR1 reads KGHSH; CDR2 reads LQKENI. With 6 bases clipped from V and 6 bases from J, the junction kept 6 bases outside the gene matches. This CDR3 has 13 amino acids. CDR3 region: CASSTGQGAEAFF. The CDR3 DNA sequence: TGTGCCAGCTCGACCGGACAGGGCGCTGAAGCTTTCTTT.

This clone has only a few counts. V is TRBV9 and J is TRBJ2-5; tentative D call: TRBD1 (7 bases). V shed 3 bases and J shed 4 bases, with 13 bases lying between them. Germline V gives CDR1 SGDLS, CDR2 YYNGEE. CDR3 length: 14 residues. The CDR3 DNA follows: TGTGCCAGCAGCGAAGGAGGGGGCGGAGAGACCCAGTACTTC. Translation: CASSEGGGGETQYF.

The J gene is TRBJ1-1, the V gene TRBV7-9; a weak D match, TRBD1 (5 bases). Trimming took off 2 bases at V and 10 bases at J, with 14 bases between the two ends. The CDR3 is made up of 13 amino acids. Per germline, CDR1 SEHNR and CDR2 FQNEAQ (reference sequence). The DNA for the CDR3 is TGTGCCAGCAGCTTACTTCAGGGTAAGGCAGCTTTCTTT. Its protein is CASSLLQGKAAFF.